The 15 T cell receptor beta chains reported below all come from one sample, sequenced in a study of cytomegalovirus exposure and HLA in healthy donors. Profiled with immunoSEQ multiplex PCR; TCRdb holds only in-frame clones, not every one. The sample has under 150,000 clones, roughly 88% seen once. Sequencing was performed on PBMCs. All receptors derive from a woman under 30 in good health and CMV-seropositive.

V and J are TRBV27 and TRBJ1-1, with 8 positions matching TRBD1. CDR1 MNHEY and CDR2 SMNVEV come from the germline V gene (reference sequence). The CDR3 contains 15 residues. With 5 bases clipped from V and 1 base from J, the junction kept 6 bases outside the gene matches. In DNA form, the CDR3 reads TGTGCCAGCAGTCTCGCCGGGACAGGGAACACTGAAGCTTTCTTT. Encoded protein: CASSLAGTGNTEAFF.

The rearrangement joins TRBV28 to TRBJ1-2, with 7 bases fitting TRBD1. The J segment lost 8 bases and the V segment lost 3 bases, leaving 15 bases of the junction unmatched. The germline CDR1 and CDR2 sequences are MDHEN and SYDVKM. This CDR3 is 16 amino acids long. The CDR3 spells CASSLIKTGTQRGYTF. The CDR3 region has the DNA TGTGCCAGCAGTTTGATCAAGACAGGGACTCAGCGGGGCTACACCTTC.

This clone appeared once. The J gene is TRBJ2-7, the V gene TRBV5-1; TRBD2 matches 10 bases. The length of the CDR3 is 17 residues. CDR1 is SGHRS and CDR2 is YFSETQ in the germline V gene. The junction had 8 bases not matched to a gene; V was cut back by 0 bases and J by 2 bases. This CDR3 reads CASSLGAGGLATYEQYF. The CDR3 region has the DNA TGCGCCAGCAGCTTGGGAGCGGGGGGGCTCGCTACCTACGAGCAGTACTTC.

This clone showed up just a few times. The V gene is TRBV18, the J gene TRBJ1-5; TRBD1 matches 8 bases. Germline V lookup: CDR1 KGHSH, CDR2 LQKENI. The J segment lost 4 bases and the V segment lost 3 bases, leaving 5 bases of the junction unmatched. This CDR3 is built from 15 residues. The CDR3 coding sequence is TGTGCCAGCTCACCGGCCACAGGGGGTAATCAGCCCCAGCATTTT. This sequence encodes CASSPATGGNQPQHF.

The CDR3 DNA is TGTGCCAGCAGCTTGGGGGACAGGGTCGGCGAGCAGTACTTC. Translation: CASSLGDRVGEQYF. The chain employs TRBV7-9 and TRBJ2-7; 9 nucleotides agree with TRBD1. The CDR3 runs to 14 residues. Germline-derived CDR1 and CDR2 are SEHNR and FQNEAQ (reference sequence). V dropped 3 bases and J dropped 6; count of bases not matched to a gene: 6.

The DNA for the CDR3 is TGTGCCAGCAGTCGGACAGGGAACGAGCAGTACTTC. Translation: CASSRTGNEQYF. The chain couples TRBV2 to TRBJ2-7; the match to TRBD1 covers 8 bases. The CDR3 is 12 residues long. Losses at the gene ends were 5 bases for V and 5 bases for J; bases not matched to a gene: 2. The germline gives CDR1 SNHLY, CDR2 FYNNEI.

CDR3 DNA sequence: TGTGCCAGTAGCCGCCGCTGGTCCCTACAAGAGACCCAGTACTTC. Amino acids: CASSRRWSLQETQYF. The gene calls are TRBV19 and TRBJ2-5; D unresolved. The CDR3 is 15 amino acids. The germline V gene has CDR1 LNHDA and CDR2 SQIVND (reference sequence). V lost 6 bases to trimming and J lost 2 bases, with 16 bases between them.

The chain has TRBV27 and TRBJ2-1; D perhaps matches TRBD1 (6 bases). Deletions cut 4 bases from V and 0 bases from J, with 10 bases between. Germline assignment: CDR1 MNHEY and CDR2 SMNVEV (reference sequence). The CDR3 has 15 amino acids. DNA for the CDR3: TGTGCCAGCAGTTCGTGGACAGTCTCCTACAATGAGCAGTTCTTC. Protein: CASSSWTVSYNEQFF.

A single count supports this clone. V and J are TRBV19 and TRBJ1-2; TRBD1 is a possible D gene (6 bases). Per the germline V gene, CDR1 is LNHDA and CDR2 is SQIVND (reference sequence). Trimming shortened V by 3 bases and J by 4 bases, and 12 bases separated the two germline ends. The CDR3 runs to 14 residues. CDR3 sequence reads: CASSIPTGFYGYTF. For the CDR3, the DNA is TGTGCCAGTAGTATCCCGACAGGTTTCTATGGCTACACCTTC.

The V gene is TRBV4-1, the J gene TRBJ2-2, with 9 nucleotides matching TRBD2. The CDR3 runs 18 residues. V shed 3 bases and J 4 bases; nucleotides not matched to a gene: 12. CDR1 and CDR2 from the germline V gene are MGHRA and YSYEKL. CDR3 sequence (DNA): TGCGCCAGCAGCCAGAAAACGGGCGGGGGGGCCGGCACCGGGGAGCTGTTTTTT. This sequence encodes CASSQKTGGGAGTGELFF.

The gene calls are TRBV5-1 and TRBJ2-1, with 8 bases identical to TRBD2. V gave up 1 base and J gave up 10 bases; unmatched junction bases: 7. CDR1 and CDR2 from the germline V gene are SGHRS and YFSETQ. The CDR3 has 14 amino acids. The CDR3 sequence is CASSLNGRADEQFF. The CDR3 coding sequence is TGCGCCAGCAGCTTGAACGGGAGGGCGGACGAGCAGTTCTTC.

The chain links TRBV6-5 to TRBJ1-2; 12 bases are shared with TRBD1. There are 14 residues in the CDR3. The V gene end was trimmed by 10 bases and the J gene end by 2 bases; junction bases not matched to a gene: 5. Per the germline V gene, CDR1 is MNHEY and CDR2 is SVGAGI. The CDR3: CATTGTGGNYGYTF. In DNA form, the CDR3 reads TGTGCCACCACTGGGACAGGGGGCAACTATGGCTACACCTTC.

The rearrangement links TRBV28 to TRBJ2-7; tentative D call: TRBD1 (5 bases). CDR1 is MDHEN, CDR2 SYDVKM, per germline. The CDR3 consists of 13 residues. The V end lost 4 bases, the J end lost 1 base, and 8 bases lay between the germline ends. Written as DNA, the CDR3 is TGTGCCAGCAGTTCAGGGTCGTCCTACGAGCAGTACTTC. Amino acid sequence: CASSSGSSYEQYF.

This clone has only one observation. The chain joins TRBV10-3 to TRBJ1-1, with 9 bases identical to TRBD1. V gave up 6 bases and J gave up 6 bases; unmatched junction bases: 14. The CDR3 is made up of 16 amino acids. The germline V gene encodes CDR1 ENHRY and CDR2 SYGVKD. The CDR3 here is CAISERVTGGPAEAFF. The CDR3 region has the DNA TGTGCCATCAGCGAAAGAGTGACAGGGGGTCCCGCTGAAGCTTTCTTT.

This sequence joins TRBV4-1 and TRBJ2-1; 10 nucleotides line up with TRBD1. The CDR3 has 15 residues. V dropped 5 bases and J dropped 8; count of bases not matched to a gene: 9. Per the germline V gene, CDR1 is MGHRA and CDR2 is YSYEKL. The CDR3 is CASSYPGQGLHEQFF. In DNA, the CDR3 is TGCGCCAGCAGCTACCCGGGACAGGGGTTACATGAGCAGTTCTTC.